This TCR beta chain was found in a study of blood T cell repertoires in COVID-19. About the research overall: There were acute and convalescent COVID-19 samples, and they came from the United States, Italy and Spain. The analysed material was cDNA or gDNA that came from T cells, B-cell-depleted T cells, or PBMCs.

Using immunoSEQ multiplex PCR, the repertoire was profiled, and TCRdb retains in-frame clones only, with some absent. The data contain around 170,000 clones, roughly 80% of them singletons. A remark on this clone: The junction does not match germline at one end; this may be a read error.

The material sequenced was PBMCs or T cells enriched from blood (not recorded which). The source is a man aged 50 or older who had recovered from COVID-19.

The CDR3 sequence is CASTLGGLISHEQYF. The CDR3 DNA follows: TGTGCCAGCACCCTGGGAGGACTTATCTCCCACGAGCAGTACTTC. The chain carries TRBV28 and TRBJ2-7; TRBD2 might be the D (6 bases). This CDR3 spans 15 amino acids. The V gene's germline CDR1 is MDHEN and CDR2 SYDVKM. The variable domain in full, with the rest retrieved from reference TRBV28 and TRBJ2-7, is DVKVTQSSRYLVKRTGEKVFLECVQDMDHENMFWYRQDPGLGLRLIYFSYDVKMKEKGDIPEGYSVSREKKERFSLILESASTNQTSMYLCASTLGGLISHEQYFGPGTRLTVT.